The source of this T cell receptor beta chain is a study of blood T cell repertoires in COVID-19. Only one count was recorded for this clone. This sample also contains other DNA sequences that code for the same CDR3. V lost 4 bases, J lost 1 base, and 8 bases lay in between. Germline values: CDR1 SEHNR, CDR2 FQNEAQ (reference sequence). This CDR3 is built from 14 residues. The assay was immunoSEQ multiplex PCR, and TCRdb's table has in-frame clones only and misses some. The table shows 30,000 to 45,000 clones, with 75% to 90% occurring only once. The chain joins TRBV7-9 to TRBJ1-3; D is possibly TRBD1 (6 bases). The sequence was obtained from a man in his sixties or seventies with acute or convalescent COVID-19. Specimen: peripheral blood. The CDR3 nucleotides read TGTGCCAGCAGCTCACAGGGATCTGGAAACACCATATATTTT. This sequence encodes CASSSQGSGNTIYF.